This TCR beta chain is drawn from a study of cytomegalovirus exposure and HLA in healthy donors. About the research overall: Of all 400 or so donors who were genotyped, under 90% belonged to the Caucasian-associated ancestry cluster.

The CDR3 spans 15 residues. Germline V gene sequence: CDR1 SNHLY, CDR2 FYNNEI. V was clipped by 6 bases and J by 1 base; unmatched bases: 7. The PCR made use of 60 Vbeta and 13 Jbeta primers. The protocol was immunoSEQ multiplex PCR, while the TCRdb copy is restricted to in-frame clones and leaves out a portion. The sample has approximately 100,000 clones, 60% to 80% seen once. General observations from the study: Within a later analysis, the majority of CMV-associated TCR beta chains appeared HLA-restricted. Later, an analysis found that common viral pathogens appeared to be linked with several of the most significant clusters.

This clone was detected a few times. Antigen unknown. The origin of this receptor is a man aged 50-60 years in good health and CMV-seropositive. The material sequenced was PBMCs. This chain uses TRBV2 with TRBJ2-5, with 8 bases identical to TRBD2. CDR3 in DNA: TGTGCCAGCAGAGACCCCCGGGGGGGCCAAGAGACCCAGTACTTC. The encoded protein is CASRDPRGGQETQYF.